The rows below give T cell receptor beta chains drawn from one sample of a study of identical twins. TCRdb reprocessed the 5' RACE reads with MiXCR, giving one entry per CDR3 protein. Among over 600,000 distinct CDR3 sequences listed, roughly 20% were seen once. The sample also formed part of further work on T cells expressing NK-cell markers.

The sequenced sample was PBMCs. The origin of the receptors is a woman younger than 30 in good health. Both conserved end residues are part of each CDR3. A D gene is named only where the DNA matches it firmly. Part of the rows lack a size; the others show once, few, many or a class for expanded clones.

>TRBV29-1|12|-|-|TRBJ2-5
TGCAGCTACAGCGGGTTTCAAGAGACCCAGTACTTC
CSYSGFQETQYF
>TRBV5-5|13|-|-|TRBJ1-1
TGTGCCAGCAGCACAGACAGGTACACTGAAGCTTTCTTT
CASSTDRYTEAFF
>TRBV5-1|14|-|many|TRBJ1-4
TGCGCCAGCAGCTCCCGGGACGGTAATGAAAAACTGTTTTTT
CASSSRDGNEKLFF
>TRBV12-3/TRBV12-4|15|TRBD2|few|TRBJ2-7
TGTGCCAGCAGATCTAGCGGGCCTTCTTCCTACGAGCAGTACTTC
CASRSSGPSSYEQYF
>TRBV29-1|10|-|many|TRBJ2-1
TGCAGCGGACAGGTAGAGGAGCAGTTCTTC
CSGQVEEQFF
>TRBV10-3|14|-|once|TRBJ1-1
TGTGCCATCAGTGAGTCCAGGGGTACCACTGAAGCTTTCTTT
CAISESRGTTEAFF
>TRBV6-5|16|TRBD2|few|TRBJ2-5
TGTGCCAGCAGTTATCGACTAGCGGGACTACAAGAGACCCAGTACTTC
CASSYRLAGLQETQYF
>TRBV14|17|-|few|TRBJ1-2
TGTGCCAGCAGCCAAAGGTCCCCCTGGGGACGGGGCTATGGCTACACCTTC
CASSQRSPWGRGYGYTF
>TRBV12-3/TRBV12-4|14|-|-|TRBJ1-1
TGTGCCAGCAGAGGGGAAGGGATGAACACTGAAGCTTTCTTT
CASRGEGMNTEAFF
>TRBV5-1|14|-|few|TRBJ2-1
TGCGCCAGCAGCATTTATAGCCCCTACAATGAGCAGTTCTTC
CASSIYSPYNEQFF
>TRBV7-9|16|TRBD2|-|TRBJ2-5
TGTGCCAGCAGCCCATCGATAGCGGGAGCGAGAGAGACCCAGTACTTC
CASSPSIAGARETQYF
>TRBV2|14|-|-|TRBJ2-5
TGTGCCGCCAGCATGTCAAGGGGCCAAGAGACCCAGTACTTC
CAASMSRGQETQYF
>TRBV20-1|13|TRBD2|-|TRBJ2-5
TGCAGTGCTACCGTGACTAGCTCTGAGACCCAGTACTTC
CSATVTSSETQYF
>TRBV3-1|13|TRBD1|-|TRBJ1-2
TGTGCCAGCAGTCAGACAGGGGAATATGGCTACACCTTC
CASSQTGEYGYTF
>TRBV12-3/TRBV12-4|14|-|many|TRBJ1-2
TGTGCCAGCAGTTTTCTTCAGGGGTACTATGGCTACACCTTC
CASSFLQGYYGYTF
>TRBV6-5|11|-|-|TRBJ2-2
TGTGCCAGCAGTGCTATGGGGGAGCTGTTTTTT
CASSAMGELFF
>TRBV20-1|18|TRBD1|-|TRBJ2-7
TGCAGTGCTAGAGGCGGCAGGGGGCGCGAGCGTCTCTCCTACGAGCAGTACTTC
CSARGGRGRERLSYEQYF
>TRBV4-3|13|-|many|TRBJ1-3
TGCGCCAGCAGCCAAGAGGGGGGAAACACCATATATTTT
CASSQEGGNTIYF
>TRBV20-1|15|TRBD1|-|TRBJ2-1
TGCAGTGCAGATGGACAGGGCGTCTCCTACAATGAGCAGTTCTTC
CSADGQGVSYNEQFF
>TRBV5-5|14|-|-|TRBJ2-4
TGTGCCAGCAGCCCTCGGACGGCCCTAAACATTCAGTACTTC
CASSPRTALNIQYF
>TRBV20-1|15|TRBD1|-|TRBJ2-2
TGCAGTGCTAGGGAGGGACAGGGAACCACCGGGGAGCTGTTTTTT
CSAREGQGTTGELFF
>TRBV12-3/TRBV12-4|12|-|few|TRBJ2-1
TGTGCCAGCAGTGCATGGGCTAATGAGCAGTTCTTC
CASSAWANEQFF
>TRBV10-3|16|TRBD2|many|TRBJ2-3
TGTGCCATCAGTGTTAGCGGGGGCCTACCCACAGATACGCAGTATTTT
CAISVSGGLPTDTQYF
>TRBV5-6|13|-|few|TRBJ2-7
TGTGCCAGCAGCCCTACGGTCGGGGGCGAGCAGTACTTC
CASSPTVGGEQYF
>TRBV29-1|11|-|few|TRBJ1-2
TGCAGCGATGCGGGGACGGGCGGCTACACCTTC
CSDAGTGGYTF
>TRBV6-2/TRBV6-3|16|TRBD2|-|TRBJ2-2
TGTGCCAGCAGGGGAGGGGGACTAGCTGAAACCGGGGAGCTGTTTTTT
CASRGGGLAETGELFF
>TRBV12-3/TRBV12-4|14|-|few|TRBJ2-7
TGTGCCAGCAGAGGGGAAGGGGTAGGGTCCGAGCAGTACTTC
CASRGEGVGSEQYF
>TRBV9|14|-|-|TRBJ2-1
TGTGCCAGCAGCTCCATGGAAAGCCGCACTGAGCAGTTCTTC
CASSSMESRTEQFF
>TRBV20-1|15|TRBD1|few|TRBJ2-7
TGCAGTGCCAGCCTCTCTTGGGACAGTGAGTACGAGCAGTACTTC
CSASLSWDSEYEQYF
>TRBV6-1|17|TRBD2|many|TRBJ2-3
TGTGCCAGCAGTCGCCCACTAGCGGGAGACTACACAGATACGCAGTATTTT
CASSRPLAGDYTDTQYF
>TRBV20-1|13|TRBD1|many|TRBJ2-5
TGCAGTGCTAGTCAGACAGGGGCAGAGACCCAGTACTTC
CSASQTGAETQYF